A selection of T cell receptor beta chains follows, all from one sample in a study of T cells after yellow fever vaccination. TCRdb re-called the 5' RACE reads through MiXCR, storing one row per CDR3 protein. The sample comprises 500,000 to 650,000 distinct CDR3 sequences, about 13% of which are singletons, and roughly an eighth rests with the top ten. The starting material was PBMCs, obtained on the day of the yellow fever booster vaccination. The source of these receptors is a man aged 25 to 40 who received the YFV17D yellow fever vaccine. The conserved cysteine and the conserved F or W are not part of the CDR3 here. The order of the fields is V gene, J gene, clone size, CDR3 protein. Clone size is given for some rows only: seen once, a few or many times, or a class if the clone is expanded.

v_gene: TRBV19
j_gene: TRBJ1-1
abundance: few
CDR3aa: ASSRTSQSTAMNTEAF

v_gene: TRBV28
j_gene: TRBJ1-1
abundance: .
CDR3aa: ASSLYRTNTEAF

v_gene: TRBV15
j_gene: TRBJ2-3
abundance: few
CDR3aa: ATSRASSGSTDTQY

v_gene: TRBV7-9
j_gene: TRBJ2-6
abundance: .
CDR3aa: ASSSGGISSGANVLT

v_gene: TRBV28
j_gene: TRBJ2-7
abundance: .
CDR3aa: ASSPTGPDSYEQY

v_gene: TRBV20-1
j_gene: TRBJ2-1
abundance: .
CDR3aa: SANSPQGLAGSEQF

v_gene: TRBV20-1
j_gene: TRBJ2-2
abundance: .
CDR3aa: SATALLNTGELF

v_gene: TRBV7-2
j_gene: TRBJ2-1
abundance: .
CDR3aa: ASKEGPNEQF

v_gene: TRBV7-9
j_gene: TRBJ2-3
abundance: few
CDR3aa: ASSSDWKGKDTQY

v_gene: TRBV2
j_gene: TRBJ2-2
abundance: .
CDR3aa: ATLGGGVTGELF

v_gene: TRBV27
j_gene: TRBJ2-5
abundance: few
CDR3aa: ASSPSGTYQETQY

v_gene: TRBV5-1
j_gene: TRBJ2-1
abundance: .
CDR3aa: ASSLRTDGEQF

v_gene: TRBV28
j_gene: TRBJ2-5
abundance: .
CDR3aa: ASGVRFYQETQY

v_gene: TRBV7-2
j_gene: TRBJ2-3
abundance: .
CDR3aa: ASSPPETLRVDTQY

v_gene: TRBV2
j_gene: TRBJ2-5
abundance: .
CDR3aa: ASNERSGIQETQY

v_gene: TRBV28
j_gene: TRBJ2-1
abundance: .
CDR3aa: ASILSQGFHNEQF

v_gene: TRBV29-1
j_gene: TRBJ2-1
abundance: many
CDR3aa: SGELRERGEQF

v_gene: TRBV7-3
j_gene: TRBJ2-2
abundance: .
CDR3aa: ASSLRVPGELF

v_gene: TRBV27
j_gene: TRBJ2-1
abundance: few
CDR3aa: ASSFLGWGDNEQF

v_gene: TRBV5-4
j_gene: TRBJ2-1
abundance: few
CDR3aa: ASSLDRANEQF

v_gene: TRBV20-1
j_gene: TRBJ2-3
abundance: .
CDR3aa: SASLAAALSDTQY

v_gene: TRBV7-8
j_gene: TRBJ2-1
abundance: .
CDR3aa: ASSSAAGEQF

v_gene: TRBV20-1
j_gene: TRBJ1-6
abundance: .
CDR3aa: SARLGTHYNSPLH

v_gene: TRBV20-1
j_gene: TRBJ2-2
abundance: .
CDR3aa: SAMYGRAVTGELF

v_gene: TRBV7-2
j_gene: TRBJ2-1
abundance: .
CDR3aa: ASSPTRGHNEQF

v_gene: TRBV7-8
j_gene: TRBJ2-2
abundance: .
CDR3aa: ASSSPATGRNGELF

v_gene: TRBV27
j_gene: TRBJ2-1
abundance: many
CDR3aa: ASKIPGVYNEQF

v_gene: TRBV10-2
j_gene: TRBJ2-5
abundance: .
CDR3aa: ASNNGQIGTQY

v_gene: TRBV7-2
j_gene: TRBJ2-1
abundance: .
CDR3aa: ASSQRAGEQF

v_gene: TRBV5-1
j_gene: TRBJ2-7
abundance: few
CDR3aa: ASSTVLEAGYEQY

v_gene: TRBV5-5
j_gene: TRBJ1-1
abundance: .
CDR3aa: ASSTTEGDTEAF

v_gene: TRBV6-1
j_gene: TRBJ2-7
abundance: .
CDR3aa: ASSGGWALGEQY

v_gene: TRBV7-2
j_gene: TRBJ2-1
abundance: few
CDR3aa: ASNNLAADEQF

v_gene: TRBV11-2
j_gene: TRBJ2-1
abundance: few
CDR3aa: ASSLGREISDEQF

v_gene: TRBV6-2/TRBV6-3
j_gene: TRBJ2-7
abundance: .
CDR3aa: ASSYGIPTYEQY

v_gene: TRBV3-1
j_gene: TRBJ1-2
abundance: .
CDR3aa: ASSQDLRPGYYGYT

v_gene: TRBV30
j_gene: TRBJ2-7
abundance: .
CDR3aa: AWSEGYSTYYEQY

v_gene: TRBV7-2
j_gene: TRBJ2-7
abundance: .
CDR3aa: ASSFYLGQGYEQY

v_gene: TRBV18
j_gene: TRBJ2-5
abundance: few
CDR3aa: ASSLNRDQETQY

v_gene: TRBV29-1
j_gene: TRBJ2-7
abundance: .
CDR3aa: SVEDELRYEQY